The 4 T cell receptor beta chains below were found in one sample sequenced in a study of blood T cells in healthy people across ages. Combining a sample-barcoded 5' primer with a J-beta primer mix, a second PCR ran for roughly 6 to 11 cycles. Via MiXCR, TCRdb re-called the 5' RACE reads, giving one row per CDR3 protein. The sample includes about 690,000 distinct CDR3 sequences, roughly 43% of them seen just once. Specimen: blood. These receptors were obtained from a man at least 80 years old in good health.

This clonotype was recorded once. Given a much more abundant clone one base away, this may be a read error. The chain employs TRBV5-1 and TRBJ2-5; the match to TRBD2 covers 7 bases. Losses at the gene ends were 0 bases for V and 11 bases for J; bases not matched to a gene: 13. The CDR3 is made up of 15 amino acids. Per germline, CDR1 SGHRS and CDR2 YFSETQ. The CDR3 nucleotides read TGCGCCAGCAGCTTGGCAGACCGCGGGGGTATTGAGCAGTACTTC. It is translated as CASSLADRGGIEQYF. Combining the CDR3 with reference TRBV5-1 and TRBJ2-5 gives the whole variable domain KAGVTQTPRYLIKTRGQQVTLSCSPISGHRSVSWYQQTPGQGLQFLFEYFSETQRNKGNFPGRFSGRQFSNSRSEMNVSTLELGDSALYLCASSLADRGGIEQYFGPGTRLLVL.

This clonotype was counted only a few times. The rearrangement uses TRBV20-1 and TRBJ2-6; 7 positions match TRBD1. The J segment lost 2 bases and the V segment lost 5 bases, leaving 6 bases of the junction unmatched. Per the germline V gene, CDR1 is DFQATT and CDR2 is SNEGSKA (reference sequence). This CDR3 region has 15 residues. This CDR3 reads CSAAYRGTGANVLTF. Here the CDR3 DNA reads TGCAGTGCTGCGTACAGGGGTACTGGGGCCAACGTCCTGACTTTC.

This clonotype was detected only a few times. The J gene is TRBJ2-1, the V gene TRBV2; either TRBD1 or TRBD2 may supply D (6 bases each). Trimming shortened V by 7 bases and J by 0 bases, and 16 bases separated the two germline ends. Germline values: CDR1 SNHLY, CDR2 FYNNEI. This CDR3 comprises 16 residues. The CDR3 DNA reads TGTGCCAGCACCTATCGCGGGACAAGCTCCTACAATGAGCAGTTCTTC. It codes for CASTYRGTSSYNEQFF.

As regards this clonotype: The junction differs from germline at one of its ends, possibly a read error. V and J are TRBV28 and TRBJ2-5; 8 positions match TRBD2. CDR1 and CDR2 from the germline V gene are MDHEN and SYDVKM. There are 18 residues in the CDR3. The CDR3 DNA reads as TGTACCAGCAGTTCCCCCCCCGGGAGGGACGATTTCCAAGAGACCCAGTACTTC. It codes for CTSSSPPGRDDFQETQYF.